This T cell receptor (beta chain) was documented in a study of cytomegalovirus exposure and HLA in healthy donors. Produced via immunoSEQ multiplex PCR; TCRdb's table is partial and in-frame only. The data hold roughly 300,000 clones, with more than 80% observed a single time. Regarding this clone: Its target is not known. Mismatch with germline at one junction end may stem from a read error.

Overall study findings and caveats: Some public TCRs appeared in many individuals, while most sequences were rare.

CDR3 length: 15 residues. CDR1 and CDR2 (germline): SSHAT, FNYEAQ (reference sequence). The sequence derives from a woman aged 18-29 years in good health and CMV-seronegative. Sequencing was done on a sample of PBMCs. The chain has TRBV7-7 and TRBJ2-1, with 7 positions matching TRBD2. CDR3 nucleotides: TGTGCTAGCAGCCCTGCTAGCGGCCCCTCCAATGAGCAGTTCTTC. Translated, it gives CASSPASGPSNEQFF.